Each of the 24 T cell receptor beta chains below was sequenced from the same sample in a study of T cells after yellow fever vaccination. In TCRdb, the 5' RACE reads were re-called with MiXCR into one record per CDR3 protein. The sample lists hundreds of thousands of distinct CDR3 sequences, roughly a sixth seen once, with 18% in the top ten. The sample in question was PBMCs, obtained before the yellow fever booster vaccination. These receptors originate from a man aged 18 to 29 who received the YFV17D yellow fever vaccine.

V usage is TRBV7-7 and J usage is TRBJ2-1, with TRBD2 identical over 9 bases. The trim removed 6 bases at V and 6 bases at J, leaving 3 bases unmatched. Looked up from germline, CDR1 is SSHAT and CDR2 is FNYEAQ (reference sequence). The CDR3 extends over 13 amino acids. CDR3 DNA: TGTGCCAGCAGGCCAGCGGGGGGCAATGAGCAGTTCTTC. Translation gives CASRPAGGNEQFF.

The gene calls are TRBV19 and TRBJ1-1; D possibly corresponds to TRBD1 (5 bases). V was pared by 3 bases and J by 8 bases, with 13 bases between. The germline gives CDR1 LNHDA, CDR2 SQIVND (reference sequence). This CDR3 spans 13 amino acids. The CDR3: CASSISSGTEAFF. Written as DNA, the CDR3 is TGTGCCAGTAGTATTAGCTCGGGGACCGAAGCTTTCTTT.

The chain uses TRBV20-1 and TRBJ2-1; 9 bases are shared with TRBD2. J was trimmed by 7 bases and V by 2 bases; bases with no gene match: 3. Germline V gene sequence: CDR1 DFQATT, CDR2 SNEGSKA (reference sequence). The CDR3 is made up of 13 amino acids. The CDR3 bases are TGCAGTGCTAGAAAGCTAGCGGGAAATGAGCAGTTCTTC. It is translated as CSARKLAGNEQFF.

This clonotype was seen a few times. The J gene is TRBJ2-7, the V gene TRBV15; 10 bases line up with TRBD2. With V trimmed by 0 bases and J by 1 base, 15 bases remained unmatched. CDR1 LNHNV and CDR2 YYDKDF come from the germline V gene (reference sequence). The CDR3 consists of 20 residues. The CDR3 DNA is TGTGCCACCAGCAGAGATGTTGGTAGCGGGGGGTCATGGATTTCCTACGAGCAGTACTTC. This codes for CATSRDVGSGGSWISYEQYF.

The gene calls are TRBV3-1 and TRBJ2-7; either TRBD1 or TRBD2 may supply D (5 bases each). CDR1 is LGHDT and CDR2 is YNNKEL in the germline V gene (reference sequence). The CDR3 extends over 14 amino acids. V was pared by 1 base and J by 6 bases, with 13 bases between. CDR3 nucleotide sequence: TGTGCCAGCAGCCAAGCCCGTCGGGGCCCCGAGCAGTACTTC. Protein: CASSQARRGPEQYF.

This clonotype was detected only a few times. V is TRBV6-2 or TRBV6-3 and J is TRBJ2-1; 10 bases are a match to TRBD2. Germline V CDR1 and CDR2: MNHEY, SVGEGT. Trimming removed 6 bases from V and 7 bases from J; junction bases left unmatched: 6. This CDR3 comprises 14 residues. The CDR3 sequence: CASSHSGGSNEQFF. The CDR3 DNA reads as TGTGCCAGCAGCCATAGCGGGGGGTCTAATGAGCAGTTCTTC.

The rearrangement uses TRBV11-2 and TRBJ2-5, with D possibly TRBD2 on 7 matching bases. The CDR3 is made up of 16 amino acids. The V gene lost 7 bases and the J gene lost 8 bases, with 26 bases spanning the gap. Germline V lookup: CDR1 SGHAT, CDR2 FQNNGV. DNA for the CDR3: TGTGCCAGCACCGGAGGGGGGGTGACCAGCCGGGGAACCCAGTACTTC. It translates to CASTGGGVTSRGTQYF.

This clonotype was seen only once. The chain joins TRBV7-2 to TRBJ2-3; 14 bases agree with TRBD2. V shed 5 bases, J shed 7 bases, and the junction held 8 bases outside the gene matches. This CDR3 is 16 amino acids long. Germline V gene data show CDR1 as SGHTA and CDR2 as FQGNSA. The DNA for the CDR3 is TGTGCCAGCAGCCAAGGACTAGCGGGGGGACAATATACGCAGTATTTT. It yields the protein CASSQGLAGGQYTQYF.

V usage is TRBV6-2 or TRBV6-3 and J usage is TRBJ2-1; no reliable D call. Between the trimmed V and J ends, which lost 3 bases and 5 bases, there was a span of 8 bases. Germline values: CDR1 MNHEY, CDR2 SVGEGT. This CDR3 has 13 amino acids. DNA of the CDR3: TGTGCCAGCAGTTATCGGCGGCACAATGAGCAGTTCTTC. As protein: CASSYRRHNEQFF.

The rearrangement links TRBV4-2 to TRBJ2-3; D is possibly TRBD2 (5 bases). Trimming cost V 0 bases and J 0 bases, with 7 bases left between them. CDR1 is LGHNA, CDR2 YNFKEQ, per germline. The CDR3 has 15 amino acids. CDR3 nucleotides: TGTGCCAGCAGCCAAGATTCGGGGAGCACAGATACGCAGTATTTT. Translated: CASSQDSGSTDTQYF.

There are a few counts of this clonotype. The V gene is TRBV4-3, the J gene TRBJ2-5; D ambiguous. Looked up from germline, CDR1 is LGHNA and CDR2 is YSLEER. Trimming left V 0 bases short and J 2 bases short, with 10 bases between. The CDR3 is made up of 15 amino acids. The CDR3 nucleotides are TGCGCCAGCAGCCAAGATTTCGAGACGCAAGAGACCCAGTACTTC. This translates into CASSQDFETQETQYF.

This clonotype was recorded a few times. The CDR3 region has the DNA TGTGCCAGCAGCGAGGGTGGGCCCCAGCATTTT. This translates into CASSEGGPQHF. This chain links TRBV5-5 with TRBJ1-5, with D hard to call. V was shortened by 4 bases and J by 9 bases, with 8 bases between the two germline ends. Germline V gene data show CDR1 as SGHKS and CDR2 as YYEKEE (reference sequence). This CDR3 is 11 amino acids long.

This clonotype has only a few counts. This chain links TRBV20-1 with TRBJ1-3; no reliable D call. The CDR3 is 14 residues long. The V end lost 3 bases, the J end lost 0 bases, and 9 bases lay between the germline ends. Looked up from germline, CDR1 is DFQATT and CDR2 is SNEGSKA (reference sequence). The CDR3 DNA reads as TGCAGTGCTAGCGGCGGGAGCTCTGGAAACACCATATATTTT. The encoded protein is CSASGGSSGNTIYF.

The rearrangement links TRBV10-1 to TRBJ1-1; D might be TRBD1 (5 bases). This CDR3 is 17 amino acids long. V dropped 6 bases and J dropped 3 bases, with 23 bases sitting between them. Germline CDR1 is WNHNN and CDR2 is SYGVQD (reference sequence). The CDR3 coding sequence is TGCGCCAGCAGCCCATCAAGGGGTCTAGGGCAGGACACTGAAGCTTTCTTT. Amino acid sequence: CASSPSRGLGQDTEAFF.

This clonotype was found many times. The chain is built from TRBV5-5 and TRBJ2-5; D remains unclear. This CDR3 spans 14 amino acids. With 4 bases removed from V and 3 bases from J, the gap between germline ends came to 13 bases. Germline CDR1 is SGHKS and CDR2 is YYEKEE (reference sequence). CDR3 sequence: CASSADLNKETQYF. As DNA, the CDR3 is TGTGCCAGCAGCGCTGACCTAAACAAAGAGACCCAGTACTTC.

The chain recombines TRBV5-6 with TRBJ1-1; a weak D match, TRBD1 (6 bases). Trimming left V 0 bases short and J 4 bases short, with 10 bases between. The CDR3 length is 14 residues. From germline, CDR1 is SGHDT and CDR2 YYEEEE. CDR3 in DNA: TGTGCCAGCAGCTTGGGTCAACAGGGCACTGAAGCTTTCTTT. Its protein is CASSLGQQGTEAFF.

This clonotype was seen a handful of times. V usage is TRBV29-1 and J usage is TRBJ2-5; the match to TRBD1 covers 11 bases. The trim removed 4 bases at V and 7 bases at J, leaving 2 bases unmatched. This CDR3 is 12 amino acids long. Germline values: CDR1 SQVTM, CDR2 ANQGSEA. CDR3 bases: TGCAGCGTTGGAGGGACAGGGGGGACCCAGTACTTC. Encoded protein: CSVGGTGGTQYF.

A few counts support this clonotype. The rearrangement joins TRBV4-1 to TRBJ2-7, with D tentatively TRBD1 or TRBD2 (5 bases each). The length of the CDR3 is 14 residues. Germline CDR1 MGHRA, CDR2 YSYEKL. V lost 0 bases and J lost 4, with 10 bases in between. CDR3 sequence (DNA): TGCGCCAGCAGCCAAGACGCAGAGGGGTACGAGCAGTACGTC. Translating gives CASSQDAEGYEQYV.

This chain joins TRBV6-5 and TRBJ2-6; no reliable D call. This CDR3 comprises 15 residues. V was pared by 2 bases and J by 3 bases, with 8 bases between. The germline V gene has CDR1 MNHEY and CDR2 SVGAGI. CDR3 in DNA: TGTGCCAGCAGTTACGGGGTTAATGGGGCCAACGTCCTGACTTTC. It codes for CASSYGVNGANVLTF.

With respect to this clonotype: The junction differs from germline at one of its ends, possibly a read error. The chain employs TRBV20-1 and TRBJ1-2, with D perhaps TRBD1 (5 bases). Germline V CDR1 and CDR2: DFQATT, SNEGSKA (reference sequence). The CDR3 is made up of 11 amino acids. Here the CDR3 reads CSATEGHGFTF. The CDR3 DNA is TGCAGTGCAACCGAGGGGCATGGCTTCACCTTC.

This clonotype was observed a handful of times. The chain couples TRBV12-3 or TRBV12-4 to TRBJ2-3, with D possibly matching TRBD2 (5 bases). CDR3 length: 15 amino acids. With 6 bases removed from V and 3 bases from J, the gap between germline ends came to 16 bases. The CDR3 DNA is TGTGCCAGCAGACGACCTAGAGGAGGTACAGATACGCAGTATTTT. Translating gives CASRRPRGGTDTQYF.

The chain uses TRBV5-1 and TRBJ1-5; no clear D. Germline V CDR1 and CDR2: SGHRS, YFSETQ. The V and J ends lost 2 bases and 12 bases respectively, with 9 bases between them. The CDR3 is 11 amino acids. CDR3 in amino acids: CASSLGRLQHF. The CDR3 DNA is TGCGCCAGCAGCTTAGGAAGACTCCAGCATTTT.

The chain is built from TRBV7-2 and TRBJ2-2; D unclear. This CDR3 is 12 amino acids long. Trimming removed 5 bases at V and 8 bases at J, with 9 bases between. The germline V gene has CDR1 SGHTA and CDR2 FQGNSA. CDR3 in amino acids: CASSPVRGELFF. In nucleotides, the CDR3 is TGTGCCAGCAGCCCAGTGAGGGGGGAGCTGTTTTTT.

This clonotype was seen a handful of times. The rearrangement joins TRBV29-1 to TRBJ2-3, with TRBD2 identical over 12 bases. V gave up 7 bases and J gave up 0 bases; unmatched junction bases: 8. Germline CDR1 and CDR2: SQVTM and ANQGSEA. The CDR3 contains 16 residues. The CDR3 here is CSAAWTSGESTDTQYF. CDR3 sequence (DNA): TGCAGCGCCGCCTGGACTAGCGGGGAAAGCACAGATACGCAGTATTTT.